Listed here are 31 T cell receptor beta chains from one sample, sequenced in a study of shared clonotypes between healthy human individuals. CD45RO-negative cells were positively selected for CCR7, leaving out terminally differentiated effector memory CD45RA+ cells. Libraries were prepared by immunoSEQ multiplex PCR; TCRdb keeps only in-frame clonotypes and omits some of them. The table shows about 2.1 million clones, with about 92% occurring only once. The specimen was naive CD8+ T cells from PBMCs. The receptor source for this set is a young man in good health. Some clones in this sample may be carry-over from other donors' samples.

This clone appeared a single time. This chain uses TRBV6-6 with TRBJ2-3, with a tentative D call TRBD2 (6 bases). Trimming took off 8 bases at V and 6 bases at J, with 18 bases between the two ends. CDR3 length equals 14 residues. Germline V CDR1 and CDR2: MNHNY, SVGAGI (reference sequence). The chain's CDR3 is CASAWDSRADTQYF. CDR3 in DNA: TGTGCCAGCGCGTGGGACTCGAGGGCGGATACGCAGTATTTT.

The chain carries TRBV7-9 and TRBJ1-5; tentative D call: TRBD1 (6 bases). Germline lookup yields CDR1 SEHNR and CDR2 FQNEAQ (reference sequence). V dropped 5 bases and J dropped 2 bases, with 16 bases sitting between them. This CDR3 spans 16 amino acids. The CDR3 nucleotides read TGTGCCAGCAGCGGAAAGGGGGGCGGGGGCAATCAGCCCCAGCATTTT. This codes for CASSGKGGGGNQPQHF.

This clone has a single count. V gene TRBV27 combines with J gene TRBJ2-3, with TRBD1 matching over 12 bases. The V gene's germline CDR1 is MNHEY and CDR2 SMNVEV (reference sequence). This CDR3 is 19 amino acids long. With V trimmed by 4 bases and J by 3 bases, 14 bases remained unmatched. This CDR3 reads CASSSPGQGALWGTDTQYF. CDR3 in DNA: TGTGCCAGCAGTTCACCGGGACAGGGGGCGCTATGGGGGACAGATACGCAGTATTTT.

The rearrangement joins TRBV11-2 to TRBJ1-1, with D possibly TRBD1 on 5 matching bases. V lost 3 bases and J 4 bases, leaving 12 bases between the germline ends. Germline loops: CDR1 SGHAT, CDR2 FQNNGV. CDR3 size: 14 residues. The CDR3 loop is CASSFFVGGTEAFF. In DNA form, the CDR3 reads TGTGCCAGCAGCTTTTTCGTGGGGGGCACTGAAGCTTTCTTT.

This clone was observed a single time. The chain employs TRBV5-5 and TRBJ2-7; D may be TRBD1 (6 bases). Looked up from germline, CDR1 is SGHKS and CDR2 is YYEKEE (reference sequence). The length of the CDR3 is 15 residues. Trimming left V 0 bases short and J 6 bases short, with 16 bases between. The CDR3 loop is CASSLGPIQGGEQYF. CDR3 DNA sequence: TGTGCCAGCAGCTTGGGGCCGATACAGGGTGGCGAGCAGTACTTC.

This sequence joins TRBV4-1 and TRBJ2-3; D may be TRBD2 (6 bases). The V and J ends lost 0 bases and 2 bases respectively, with 15 bases between them. Germline V CDR1 and CDR2: MGHRA, YSYEKL. CDR3 size: 17 residues. The CDR3 loop reads CASSQEGRRGPTDTQYF. The DNA for the CDR3 is TGCGCCAGCAGCCAAGAGGGGAGGCGGGGACCCACAGATACGCAGTATTTT.

The chain couples TRBV5-4 to TRBJ2-7; TRBD1 matches 9 bases. Trimming removed 4 bases from V and 5 bases from J; junction bases left unmatched: 22. Germline V gene lookup returns CDR1 SGHNT and CDR2 YYREEE (reference sequence). CDR3 length equals 19 residues. The CDR3 here is CASSQLPGQGGKSPNEQYF. DNA for the CDR3: TGTGCCAGCAGCCAACTCCCGGGACAGGGTGGAAAATCTCCAAACGAGCAGTACTTC.

This chain joins TRBV27 and TRBJ2-7; the match to TRBD1 covers 8 bases. CDR1 and CDR2 (germline): MNHEY, SMNVEV (reference sequence). The CDR3 loop spans 14 amino acids. The ends lost 2 bases at V and 6 bases at J; junction bases unmatched: 6. CDR3 sequence reads: CASSLGTGGSEQYF. The CDR3 DNA follows: TGTGCCAGCAGTTTAGGTACAGGGGGTTCCGAGCAGTACTTC.

This clone was recorded once. This sequence joins TRBV5-1 and TRBJ2-6; weak D call: TRBD2 (6 bases). The V gene lost 1 base and the J gene lost 1 base, with 12 bases spanning the gap. Germline-derived CDR1 and CDR2 are SGHRS and YFSETQ. The CDR3 extends over 17 amino acids. Here the CDR3 DNA reads TGCGCCAGCAGCTTGTACGGGGAGGCATCTGGGGCCAACGTCCTGACTTTC. The encoded protein is CASSLYGEASGANVLTF.

The CDR3 bases are TGCAGCGCCAGGGGGCCTTACAGGGAGTCTGGAAACACCATATATTTT. It codes for CSARGPYRESGNTIYF. This chain links TRBV29-1 with TRBJ1-3; 8 bases match TRBD1. V shed 7 bases and J 1 base; nucleotides not matched to a gene: 12. CDR3 length equals 16 residues. In germline, CDR1 is SQVTM, CDR2 ANQGSEA.

V and J are TRBV27 and TRBJ2-7; possibly TRBD2 for D (5 bases). The CDR3 is made up of 13 amino acids. Germline V CDR1 and CDR2: MNHEY, SMNVEV (reference sequence). Trimming stripped 6 bases from V and 2 bases from J, with 11 bases between. For the CDR3, the DNA is TGTGCCAGCAGCCCCGGGAAACCCTACGAGCAGTACTTC. Translation gives CASSPGKPYEQYF.

In this sample, this clone turned up once. The chain recombines TRBV15 with TRBJ2-3, with D unclear. Trimming removed 0 bases from V and 4 bases from J, with 11 bases in between. The germline V gene has CDR1 LNHNV and CDR2 YYDKDF (reference sequence). The CDR3 is 15 residues long. CDR3 DNA: TGTGCCACCAGCAGAGACCGGCGTGGGGCAGATACGCAGTATTTT. This encodes CATSRDRRGADTQYF.

The V gene is TRBV13, the J gene TRBJ2-3, with TRBD2 matching 8 bases. CDR1 PRHDT and CDR2 FYEKMQ come from the germline V gene (reference sequence). This CDR3 region has 14 residues. The ends lost 4 bases at V and 2 bases at J; junction bases unmatched: 2. The CDR3 DNA reads as TGTGCCAGCAGCTCACTAGCGGCCACAGATACGCAGTATTTT. Its protein product is CASSSLAATDTQYF.

In its sample, this clone was seen once. This chain connects TRBV2 to TRBJ2-4; 7 bases match TRBD1. Germline V gives CDR1 SNHLY, CDR2 FYNNEI. This CDR3 region has 16 residues. V was pared by 3 bases and J by 0 bases, with 5 bases of the junction left unmatched. In DNA, the CDR3 is TGTGCCAGCAGTGATCCCCAGGGGGTAGCCAAAAACATTCAGTACTTC. Translated, it gives CASSDPQGVAKNIQYF.

The chain has TRBV28 and TRBJ1-2, with 7 bases identical to TRBD1. This CDR3 region has 16 residues. Germline V gene sequence: CDR1 MDHEN, CDR2 SYDVKM. V shed 4 bases, J shed 0 bases, and the junction held 8 bases outside the gene matches. The CDR3 loop reads CASSSGTEGPNYGYTF. Here the CDR3 DNA reads TGTGCCAGCAGTTCCGGGACAGAAGGACCTAACTATGGCTACACCTTC.

This rearrangement joins TRBV2 to TRBJ1-2; TRBD1 agrees at 12 bases. CDR1 and CDR2 from the germline V gene are SNHLY and FYNNEI. This CDR3 is 16 amino acids long. V was pared by 9 bases and J by 8 bases, with 16 bases of the junction left unmatched. The CDR3 nucleotides are TGTGCCAGTGGGGGCCGGGACAGGGGGCTCCGCGGCGGCTACACCTTC. It is translated as CASGGRDRGLRGGYTF.

This clone was counted a single time. The chain employs TRBV9 and TRBJ2-7, with D perhaps matching TRBD1 (6 bases). V lost 0 bases, J lost 3 bases, and 13 bases lay in between. CDR1 is SGDLS and CDR2 is YYNGEE in the germline V gene. This CDR3 has 15 amino acids. The CDR3 spells CASSVDRDNNYEQYF. CDR3 coding DNA: TGTGCCAGCAGCGTAGACCGGGACAACAACTACGAGCAGTACTTC.

With regard to this clone: The sample holds other DNA sequences that translate to the same CDR3. V gene TRBV7-9 combines with J gene TRBJ2-5; D may be TRBD2 (6 bases). The germline V gene encodes CDR1 SEHNR and CDR2 FQNEAQ (reference sequence). CDR3 size: 14 residues. The V end was cut by 3 bases, the J end by 3 bases, with 11 bases between. The CDR3 nucleotides read TGTGCCAGCAGCTTGGGGGGTTCCAAAGAGACCCAGTACTTC. Translated: CASSLGGSKETQYF.

This clone came up once. The rearrangement joins TRBV30 to TRBJ1-5; 9 positions match TRBD1. After removal of 1 base from V and 6 bases from J, the junction contained 7 bases not matched to a gene. Germline CDR1 GTSNPN, CDR2 SVGIG (reference sequence). This CDR3 has 15 residues. CDR3 bases: TGTGCCTGGAGTGACGCCGGGACAGGGAGTCAGCCCCAGCATTTT. This encodes CAWSDAGTGSQPQHF.

This clone was detected once. The chain carries TRBV10-3 and TRBJ1-2, with 7 nucleotides matching TRBD1. The CDR3 runs 15 residues. The V segment lost 0 bases and the J segment 7 bases; nucleotides outside the gene matches: 8. The germline gives CDR1 ENHRY, CDR2 SYGVKD. Here the CDR3 DNA reads TGTGCCATCAGTGAGTCCGAGACAGGGTATGGTGGCTACACCTTC. Protein product: CAISESETGYGGYTF.

The V gene is TRBV27, the J gene TRBJ2-3, with a possible D match to TRBD2 (7 bases). Trimming stripped 0 bases from V and 6 bases from J, with 19 bases between. The CDR3 loop spans 17 amino acids. In germline, CDR1 is MNHEY, CDR2 SMNVEV (reference sequence). The CDR3 DNA reads TGTGCCAGCAGTTTATCGATTGGGAGGGGGAAGGAGGATACGCAGTATTTT. Its protein product is CASSLSIGRGKEDTQYF.

V and J are TRBV6-5 and TRBJ2-7; D is perhaps TRBD2 (5 bases). Germline CDR1 reads MNHEY; CDR2 reads SVGAGI. V was cut by 4 bases and J by 3 bases, with 13 bases left in between. This CDR3 contains 14 residues. The CDR3 DNA reads as TGTGCCAGCAGTTTTGGCAAAGAGGGCTACGAGCAGTACTTC. Translated, it gives CASSFGKEGYEQYF.

The chain carries TRBV15 and TRBJ2-3; 11 positions agree with TRBD2. Trimming at V came to 3 bases and at J to 7 bases, leaving 9 bases not matched to a gene. Germline V gives CDR1 LNHNV, CDR2 YYDKDF (reference sequence). The CDR3 extends over 16 amino acids. The CDR3 DNA reads as TGTGCCACCAGCAGGGGACTAGCGGAGACACCGTATACGCAGTATTTT. Amino acids: CATSRGLAETPYTQYF.

This clone was detected many times. The rearrangement uses TRBV6-1 and TRBJ2-7; TRBD2 might be the D (6 bases). This CDR3 region has 14 residues. CDR1 is MNHNS and CDR2 is SASEGT in the germline V gene. V dropped 4 bases and J dropped 2 bases, with 12 bases sitting between them. The CDR3: CASSGRGAAYEQYF. The CDR3 nucleotides are TGTGCCAGCAGTGGGAGGGGTGCCGCCTACGAGCAGTACTTC.

The chain has TRBV19 and TRBJ1-1; D possibly corresponds to TRBD1 (5 bases). With 3 bases removed from V and 5 bases from J, the gap between germline ends came to 13 bases. This CDR3 contains 14 residues. Germline V gene data show CDR1 as LNHDA and CDR2 as SQIVND (reference sequence). For the CDR3, the DNA is TGTGCCAGTAGTATTAACAGGTTTATGACTGAAGCTTTCTTT. Amino acids: CASSINRFMTEAFF.

The chain is built from TRBV9 and TRBJ2-7, with D possibly being TRBD2 (7 bases). The CDR3 covers 14 residues. Trimming removed 3 bases from V and 3 bases from J, with 13 bases in between. Per germline, CDR1 SGDLS and CDR2 YYNGEE. The CDR3 nucleotides are TGTGCCAGCAGCGGCGGGGGCCCGATCTACGAGCAGTACTTC. As protein: CASSGGGPIYEQYF.

This chain uses TRBV30 with TRBJ2-1, with D possibly being TRBD2 (5 bases). CDR3 size: 14 residues. Per germline, CDR1 GTSNPN and CDR2 SVGIG (reference sequence). V was clipped by 5 bases and J by 4 bases, with 15 bases between them. The CDR3 spells CAWVEGRSYNEQFF. The CDR3 DNA follows: TGTGCCTGGGTCGAGGGTAGGAGTTACAATGAGCAGTTCTTC.

The chain couples TRBV9 to TRBJ2-1, with D perhaps TRBD2 (7 bases). The CDR3 has 14 residues. Trimming pared 0 bases from V and 7 bases from J, leaving 11 bases between. CDR1 is SGDLS and CDR2 is YYNGEE in the germline V gene. CDR3 sequence: CASSVGGGQNEQFF. The DNA for the CDR3 is TGTGCCAGCAGCGTAGGCGGGGGCCAAAATGAGCAGTTCTTC. Full variable domain (missing parts from reference TRBV9 and TRBJ2-1): DSGVTQTPKHLITATGQRVTLRCSPRSGDLSVYWYQQSLDQGLQFLIQYYNGEERAKGNILERFSAQQFPDLHSELNLSSLELGDSALYFCASSVGGGQNEQFFGPGTRLTVL.

The chain combines TRBV2 with TRBJ2-7, with TRBD1 matching 10 bases. V lost 7 bases and J lost 5; bases outside the gene matches: 8. This CDR3 is built from 14 residues. In germline, CDR1 is SNHLY, CDR2 FYNNEI. This CDR3 is CASTQGQGVDEQYF. The CDR3 coding sequence is TGTGCCAGCACTCAAGGACAGGGGGTCGACGAGCAGTACTTC.

This chain connects TRBV5-1 to TRBJ2-1; D gene ambiguous. There are 13 residues in the CDR3. V lost 2 bases and J 4 bases, leaving 7 bases between the germline ends. Germline V gene lookup returns CDR1 SGHRS and CDR2 YFSETQ. CDR3 nucleotide sequence: TGCGCCAGCAGCTTAGGGCTTTACAATGAGCAGTTCTTC. Amino acids: CASSLGLYNEQFF.

The J gene is TRBJ2-7, the V gene TRBV5-6; D possibly uses TRBD1 or TRBD2 (5 bases each). Deletions cut 4 bases from V and 3 bases from J, with 11 bases between. Germline V gene data show CDR1 as SGHDT and CDR2 as YYEEEE. The CDR3 has 13 amino acids. Here the CDR3 reads CASSPGPRYEQYF. In DNA form, the CDR3 reads TGTGCCAGCAGCCCGGGACCACGCTACGAGCAGTACTTC.